Described below is a single T cell receptor beta chain sequence and its context. Its cognate antigen is unknown. PCR used 60 Vbeta primers and 13 Jbeta primers. Generated by immunoSEQ multiplex PCR, the TCRdb table keeps only in-frame clones and is missing some. This sample lists about 140,000 clones; its ten largest clones have 2.2%. The V gene's germline CDR1 is SGHTA and CDR2 FQGTGA. The CDR3 length is 17 residues. J lost 0 bases, V lost 6 bases, and 11 bases had no gene match. The sample comes from a study of cytomegalovirus exposure and HLA in healthy donors. Study results and limitations: Presence/absence analyses treated sequencing depth as roughly uniform across donors. A later analysis linked a missense variant in DCLRE1C to the trimming of TCR beta V and J genes.

This TCR derives from a woman younger than 30 in good health and CMV-seronegative. Sequences were obtained from PBMCs. The chain recombines TRBV7-3 with TRBJ2-1; 7 nucleotides agree with TRBD2. The CDR3 region has the DNA TGTGCCAGCAGTCCCGCCAGGGAGGGCCACTCCTACAATGAGCAGTTCTTC. Its translation: CASSPAREGHSYNEQFF. The whole variable domain, filled in from reference TRBV7-3 and TRBJ2-1, reads GAGVSQTPSNKVTEKGKYVELRCDPISGHTALYWYRQSLGQGPEFLIYFQGTGAADDSGLPNDRFFAVRPEGSVSTLKIQRTERGDSAVYLCASSPAREGHSYNEQFFGPGTRLTVL.